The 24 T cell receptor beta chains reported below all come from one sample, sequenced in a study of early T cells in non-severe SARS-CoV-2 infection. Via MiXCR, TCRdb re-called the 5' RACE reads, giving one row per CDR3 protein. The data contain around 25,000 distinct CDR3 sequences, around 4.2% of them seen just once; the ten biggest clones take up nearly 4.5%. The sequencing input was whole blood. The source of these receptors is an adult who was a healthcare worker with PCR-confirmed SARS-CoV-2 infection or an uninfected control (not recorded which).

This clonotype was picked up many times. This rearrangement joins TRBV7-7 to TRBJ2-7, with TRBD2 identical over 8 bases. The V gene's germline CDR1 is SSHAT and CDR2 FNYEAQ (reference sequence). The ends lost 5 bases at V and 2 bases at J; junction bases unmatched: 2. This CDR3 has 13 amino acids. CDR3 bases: TGTGCCAGCAGCAGCGGGGGCACCTACGAGCAGTACTTC. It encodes CASSSGGTYEQYF.

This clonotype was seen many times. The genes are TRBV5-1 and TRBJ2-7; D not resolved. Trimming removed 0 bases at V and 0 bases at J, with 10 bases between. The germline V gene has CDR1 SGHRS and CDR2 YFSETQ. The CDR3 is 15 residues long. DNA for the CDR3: TGCGCCAGCAGCTTGGACTCACGGAGCTCCTACGAGCAGTACTTC. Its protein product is CASSLDSRSSYEQYF.

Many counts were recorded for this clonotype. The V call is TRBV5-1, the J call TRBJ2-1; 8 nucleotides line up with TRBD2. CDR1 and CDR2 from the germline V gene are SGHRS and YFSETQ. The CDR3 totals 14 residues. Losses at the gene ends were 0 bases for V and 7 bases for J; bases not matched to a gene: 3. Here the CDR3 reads CASSLGTSRNEQFF. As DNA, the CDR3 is TGCGCCAGCAGCTTGGGGACTAGCAGGAATGAGCAGTTCTTC.

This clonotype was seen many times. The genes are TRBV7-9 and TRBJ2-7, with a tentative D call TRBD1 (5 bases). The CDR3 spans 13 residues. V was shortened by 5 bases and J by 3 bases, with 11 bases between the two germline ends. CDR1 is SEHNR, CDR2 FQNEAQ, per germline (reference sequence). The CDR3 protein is CASSPPGYYEQYF. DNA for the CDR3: TGTGCCAGCAGCCCCCCAGGGTACTACGAGCAGTACTTC.

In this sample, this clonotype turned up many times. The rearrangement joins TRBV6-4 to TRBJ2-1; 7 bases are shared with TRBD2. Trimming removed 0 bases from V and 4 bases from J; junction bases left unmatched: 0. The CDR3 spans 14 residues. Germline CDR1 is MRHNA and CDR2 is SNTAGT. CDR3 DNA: TGTGCCAGCAGTGACTCTAGCGGGTACAATGAGCAGTTCTTC. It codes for CASSDSSGYNEQFF.

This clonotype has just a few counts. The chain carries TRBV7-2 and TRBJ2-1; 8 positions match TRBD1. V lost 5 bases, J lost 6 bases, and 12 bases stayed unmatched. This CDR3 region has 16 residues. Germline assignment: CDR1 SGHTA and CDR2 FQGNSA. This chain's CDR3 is CASSLSGGNIGNEQFF. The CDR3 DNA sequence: TGTGCCAGCAGCCTCTCAGGGGGCAATATCGGCAATGAGCAGTTCTTC.

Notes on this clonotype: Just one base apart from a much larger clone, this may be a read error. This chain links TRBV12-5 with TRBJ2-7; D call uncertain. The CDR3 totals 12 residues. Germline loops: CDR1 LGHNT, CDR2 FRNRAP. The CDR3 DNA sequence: TGTGCTAGTAGTTTGCCGTCCTACGAGCAGTACTTC. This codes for CASSLPSYEQYF.

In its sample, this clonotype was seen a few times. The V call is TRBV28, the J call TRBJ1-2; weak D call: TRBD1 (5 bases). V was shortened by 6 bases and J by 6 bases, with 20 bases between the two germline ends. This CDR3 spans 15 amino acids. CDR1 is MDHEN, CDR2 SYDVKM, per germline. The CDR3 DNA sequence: TGTGCCAGCAGGACCCCGGTCTCTGGAGGGGATGGCTACACCTTC. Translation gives CASRTPVSGGDGYTF.

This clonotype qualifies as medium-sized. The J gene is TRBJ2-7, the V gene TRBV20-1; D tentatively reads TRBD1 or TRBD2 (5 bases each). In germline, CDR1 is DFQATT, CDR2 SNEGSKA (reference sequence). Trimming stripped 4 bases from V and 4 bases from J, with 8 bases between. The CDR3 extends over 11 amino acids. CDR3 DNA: TGCAGTGCTACCAGGGAGTACGAGCAGTACTTC. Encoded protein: CSATREYEQYF.

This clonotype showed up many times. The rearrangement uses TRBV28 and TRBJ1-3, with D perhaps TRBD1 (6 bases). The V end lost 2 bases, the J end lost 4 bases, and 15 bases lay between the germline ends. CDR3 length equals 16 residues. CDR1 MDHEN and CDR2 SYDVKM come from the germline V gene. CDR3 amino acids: CASSLGGQGFGNTIYF. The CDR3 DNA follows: TGTGCCAGCAGTTTAGGGGGCCAGGGCTTCGGAAACACCATATATTTT.

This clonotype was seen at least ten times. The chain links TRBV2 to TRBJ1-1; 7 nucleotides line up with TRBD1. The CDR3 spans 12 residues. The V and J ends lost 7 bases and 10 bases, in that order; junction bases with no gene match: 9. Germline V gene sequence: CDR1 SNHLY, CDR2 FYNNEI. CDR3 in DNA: TGTGCCAGCACCGATAGGGGGCGTTCAGCTTTCTTT. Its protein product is CASTDRGRSAFF.

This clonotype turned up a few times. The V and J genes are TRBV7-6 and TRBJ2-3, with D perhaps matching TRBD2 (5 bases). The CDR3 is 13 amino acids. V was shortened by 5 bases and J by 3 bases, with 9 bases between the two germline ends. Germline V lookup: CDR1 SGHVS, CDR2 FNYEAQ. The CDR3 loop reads CASSPRGTDTQYF. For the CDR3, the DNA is TGTGCCAGCAGCCCGCGCGGGACAGATACGCAGTATTTT.

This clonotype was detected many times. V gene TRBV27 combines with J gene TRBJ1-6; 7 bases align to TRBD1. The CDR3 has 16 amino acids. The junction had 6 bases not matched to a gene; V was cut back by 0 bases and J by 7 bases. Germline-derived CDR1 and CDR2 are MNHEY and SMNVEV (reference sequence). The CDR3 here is CASSLSPGTANSPLHF. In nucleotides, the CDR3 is TGTGCCAGCAGTTTATCCCCCGGGACAGCGAATTCACCCCTCCACTTT.

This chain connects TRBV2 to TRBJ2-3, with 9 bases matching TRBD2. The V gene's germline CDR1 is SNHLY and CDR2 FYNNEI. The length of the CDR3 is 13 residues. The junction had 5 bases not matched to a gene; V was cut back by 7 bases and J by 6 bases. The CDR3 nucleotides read TGTGCCAGCAATAAGCGGGGGGCGGATACGCAGTATTTT. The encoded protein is CASNKRGADTQYF.

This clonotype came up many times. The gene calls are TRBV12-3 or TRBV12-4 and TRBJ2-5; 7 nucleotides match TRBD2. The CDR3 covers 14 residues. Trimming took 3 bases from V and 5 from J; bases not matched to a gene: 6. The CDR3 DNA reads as TGTGCCAGCAGTTTCTCTGCGGGAGTGGAGACCCAGTACTTC. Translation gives CASSFSAGVETQYF.

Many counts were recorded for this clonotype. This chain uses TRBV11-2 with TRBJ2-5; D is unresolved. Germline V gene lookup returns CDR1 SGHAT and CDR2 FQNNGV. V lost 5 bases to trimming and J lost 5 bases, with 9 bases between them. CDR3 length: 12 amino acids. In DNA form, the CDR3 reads TGTGCCAGCAGCCGCGATAGGGAGACCCAGTACTTC. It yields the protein CASSRDRETQYF.

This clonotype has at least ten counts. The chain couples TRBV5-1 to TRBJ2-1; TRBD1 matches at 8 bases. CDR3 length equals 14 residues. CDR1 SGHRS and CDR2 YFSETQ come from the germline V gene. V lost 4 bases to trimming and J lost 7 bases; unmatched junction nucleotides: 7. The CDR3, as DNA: TGCGCCAGCAGCCCCCCGACAGGGGCTAATGAGCAGTTCTTC. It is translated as CASSPPTGANEQFF.

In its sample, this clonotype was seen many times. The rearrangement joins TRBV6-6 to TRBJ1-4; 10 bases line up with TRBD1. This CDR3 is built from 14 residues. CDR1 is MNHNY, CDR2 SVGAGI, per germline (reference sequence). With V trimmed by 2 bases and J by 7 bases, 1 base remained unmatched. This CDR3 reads CASSYRTGGEKLFF. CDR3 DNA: TGTGCCAGCAGTTACAGGACAGGGGGTGAAAAACTGTTTTTT.

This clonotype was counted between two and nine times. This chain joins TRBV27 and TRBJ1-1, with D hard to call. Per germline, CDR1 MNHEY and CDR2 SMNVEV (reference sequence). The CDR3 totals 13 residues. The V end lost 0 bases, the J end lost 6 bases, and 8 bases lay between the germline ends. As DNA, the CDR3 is TGTGCCAGCAGTTTATCGAGAGGCCCTGAAGCTTTCTTT. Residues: CASSLSRGPEAFF.

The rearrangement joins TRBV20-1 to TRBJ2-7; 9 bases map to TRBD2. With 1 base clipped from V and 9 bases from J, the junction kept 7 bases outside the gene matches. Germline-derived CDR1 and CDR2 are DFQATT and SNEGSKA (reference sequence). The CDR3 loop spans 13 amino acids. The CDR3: CSARVLAGSGQYF. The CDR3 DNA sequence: TGCAGTGCTAGAGTGCTAGCGGGATCGGGGCAGTACTTC.

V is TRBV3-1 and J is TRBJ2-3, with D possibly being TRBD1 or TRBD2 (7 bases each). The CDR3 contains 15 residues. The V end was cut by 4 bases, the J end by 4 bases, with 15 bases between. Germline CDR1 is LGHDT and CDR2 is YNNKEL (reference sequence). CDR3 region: CASSRNRGGPDTQYF. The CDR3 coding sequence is TGTGCCAGCAGCCGTAACAGGGGAGGGCCAGATACGCAGTATTTT.

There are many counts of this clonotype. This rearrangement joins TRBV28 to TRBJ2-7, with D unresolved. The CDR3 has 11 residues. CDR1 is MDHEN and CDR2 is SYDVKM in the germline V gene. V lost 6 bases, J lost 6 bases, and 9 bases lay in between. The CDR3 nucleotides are TGTGCCAGCAGAAGCAGTGGCGAGCAGTACTTC. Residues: CASRSSGEQYF. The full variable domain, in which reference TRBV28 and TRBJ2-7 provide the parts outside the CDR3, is DVKVTQSSRYLVKRTGEKVFLECVQDMDHENMFWYRQDPGLGLRLIYFSYDVKMKEKGDIPEGYSVSREKKERFSLILESASTNQTSMYLCASRSSGEQYFGPGTRLTVT.

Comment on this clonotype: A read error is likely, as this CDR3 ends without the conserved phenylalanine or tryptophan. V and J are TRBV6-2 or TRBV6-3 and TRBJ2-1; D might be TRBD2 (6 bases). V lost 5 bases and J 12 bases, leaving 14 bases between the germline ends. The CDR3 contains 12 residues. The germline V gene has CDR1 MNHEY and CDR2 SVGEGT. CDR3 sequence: CASSRRDPGQFS. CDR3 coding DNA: TGTGCCAGCAGTAGGCGGGACCCTGGGCAGTTCTCC.

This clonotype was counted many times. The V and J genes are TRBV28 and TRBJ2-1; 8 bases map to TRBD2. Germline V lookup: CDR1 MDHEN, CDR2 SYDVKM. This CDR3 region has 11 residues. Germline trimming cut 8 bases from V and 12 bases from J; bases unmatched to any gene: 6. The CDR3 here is CASAMGLGQFF. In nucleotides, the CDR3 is TGTGCCAGCGCGATGGGACTAGGGCAGTTCTTC.